This passage covers 7 T cell receptor beta chains from one sample sequenced in a study of cytomegalovirus exposure and HLA in healthy donors. 13 Jbeta primers and 60 Vbeta primers were used for the PCR. Produced via immunoSEQ multiplex PCR; TCRdb's table is partial and in-frame only. Of about 150,000 clones listed, roughly 79% are singletons. Specimen: PBMCs. The receptors were sampled from a woman in her thirties or forties in good health and CMV-seropositive.

This sequence joins TRBV12-1 and TRBJ2-5; the table's D call of TRBD2 was not tested on the DNA. TRBV12-1 is described as a pseudogene. The CDR3 has 15 residues. Here the CDR3 reads CASSPRPGRRETQYF. CDR3 nucleotide sequence: TGTGCCAGCAGCCCAAGACCGGGGAGGAGGGAGACCCAGTACTTC.

This clone was counted only a few times. The chain joins TRBV7-2 to TRBJ1-5; tentatively, D is TRBD1 (5 bases). Germline CDR1 and CDR2: SGHTA and FQGNSA. CDR3 length equals 13 residues. Deletions cut 4 bases from V and 9 bases from J, with 13 bases between. The CDR3 sequence: CASSYGGIGPQHF. In DNA, the CDR3 is TGTGCCAGCAGCTATGGGGGGATCGGGCCCCAGCATTTT.

This sequence joins TRBV5-5 and TRBJ1-1; a weak D match, TRBD1 (6 bases). The CDR3 is 13 amino acids. Trimming shortened V by 5 bases and J by 4 bases, and 12 bases separated the two germline ends. The germline V gene encodes CDR1 SGHKS and CDR2 YYEKEE (reference sequence). The CDR3 DNA reads as TGTGCCAGCAGTCGGACAGTTGTCACTGAAGCTTTCTTT. Protein sequence: CASSRTVVTEAFF.

This clone was seen only once. The chain links TRBV9 to TRBJ1-2; D is possibly TRBD1 (5 bases). V was pared by 0 bases and J by 0 bases, with 9 bases between. The CDR3 has 15 residues. Germline CDR1 and CDR2: SGDLS and YYNGEE. Here the CDR3 DNA reads TGTGCCAGCAGCGTAGCAGGGCTGCCTAACTATGGCTACACCTTC. This sequence encodes CASSVAGLPNYGYTF.

The chain joins TRBV2 to TRBJ2-5; 10 bases match TRBD1. The CDR3 is 15 amino acids. Per germline, CDR1 SNHLY and CDR2 FYNNEI. Germline trimming cut 4 bases from V and 1 base from J; bases unmatched to any gene: 3. The CDR3 sequence is CASSVGDRGQETQYF. CDR3 nucleotides: TGTGCCAGCAGTGTAGGGGACAGGGGCCAAGAGACCCAGTACTTC.

V is TRBV28 and J is TRBJ1-5; a weak D match, TRBD1 (6 bases). The CDR3 is 14 residues long. CDR1 MDHEN and CDR2 SYDVKM come from the germline V gene. V lost 4 bases to trimming and J lost 4 bases, with 11 bases between them. CDR3 nucleotides: TGTGCCAGCAGTTCGGGACAATCAAATCAGCCCCAGCATTTT. Its protein is CASSSGQSNQPQHF. Looking up the rest from reference TRBV28 and TRBJ1-5 gives the full variable domain: DVKVTQSSRYLVKRTGEKVFLECVQDMDHENMFWYRQDPGLGLRLIYFSYDVKMKEKGDIPEGYSVSREKKERFSLILESASTNQTSMYLCASSSGQSNQPQHFGDGTRLSIL.

This chain connects TRBV6-5 to TRBJ1-4; no firm D call. V was trimmed by 4 bases and J by 10 bases, leaving 10 bases between them. The CDR3 is 12 amino acids. The germline V gene encodes CDR1 MNHEY and CDR2 SVGAGI. CDR3 sequence reads: CASSSQQGKLFF. Here the CDR3 DNA reads TGTGCCAGCAGTTCACAGCAAGGAAAACTGTTTTTT.